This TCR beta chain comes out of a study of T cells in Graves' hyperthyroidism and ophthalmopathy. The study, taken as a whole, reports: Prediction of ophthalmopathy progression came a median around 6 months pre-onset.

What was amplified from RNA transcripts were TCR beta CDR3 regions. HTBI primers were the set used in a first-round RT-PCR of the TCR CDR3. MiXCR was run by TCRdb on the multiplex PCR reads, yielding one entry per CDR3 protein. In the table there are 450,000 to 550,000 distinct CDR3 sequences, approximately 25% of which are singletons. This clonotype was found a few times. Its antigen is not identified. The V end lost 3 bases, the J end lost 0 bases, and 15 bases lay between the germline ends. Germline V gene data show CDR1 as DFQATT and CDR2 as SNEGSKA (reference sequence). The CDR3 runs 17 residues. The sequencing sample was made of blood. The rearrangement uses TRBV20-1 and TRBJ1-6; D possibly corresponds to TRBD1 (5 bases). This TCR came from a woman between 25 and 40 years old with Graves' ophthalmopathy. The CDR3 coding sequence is TGCAGTGCTAGTAGGAGGGACCAGAGCTCCTATAATTCACCCCTCCACTTT. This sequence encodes CSASRRDQSSYNSPLHF.